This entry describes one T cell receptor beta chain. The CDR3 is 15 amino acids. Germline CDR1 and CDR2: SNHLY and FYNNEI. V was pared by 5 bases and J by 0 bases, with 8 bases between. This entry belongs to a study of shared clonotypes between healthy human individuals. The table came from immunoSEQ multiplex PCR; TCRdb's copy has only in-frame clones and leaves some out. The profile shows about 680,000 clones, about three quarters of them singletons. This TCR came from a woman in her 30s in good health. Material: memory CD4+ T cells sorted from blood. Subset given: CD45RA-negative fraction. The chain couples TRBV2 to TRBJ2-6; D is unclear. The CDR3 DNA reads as TGTGCCAGCAGTCGAAAAAACTCTGGGGCCAACGTCCTGACTTTC. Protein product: CASSRKNSGANVLTF.